These 29 T cell receptor beta chains were all obtained from the same sample, sequenced in a study of regulatory T cells in long-lasting Graves disease. The time point is: persistent/refractory GD, antithyroid drugs over 5 years with positive TRAb. PBMC RNA was the source of the TCR library. Relying on iRepertoire HTBI primers and Arm-PCR of CDR3 regions, the team built TCR beta libraries. One entry per CDR3 protein, called by TCRdb with MiXCR from the multiplex PCR reads. Counted here are about 430,000 distinct CDR3 sequences, roughly 21% occurring once; the ten biggest clones make up roughly an eighth. The sequencing here drew on peripheral blood mononuclear cells (PBMCs), taken when the disease was refractory, from a patient treated with antithyroid drugs. These receptors were obtained from a female donor with Graves disease.

The chain couples TRBV2 to TRBJ2-1, with D perhaps TRBD2 (5 bases). The germline V gene encodes CDR1 SNHLY and CDR2 FYNNEI. V was clipped by 7 bases and J by 3 bases, with 13 bases between them. The CDR3 is 14 residues long. The CDR3 nucleotides read TGTGCCAGCATCGGACCCGGGGACTACAATGAGCAGTTCTTC. Protein product: CASIGPGDYNEQFF.

This clonotype was observed at least ten times. The rearrangement links TRBV6-1 to TRBJ2-2; 13 positions match TRBD2. CDR3 length equals 16 residues. V gave up 9 bases and J gave up 6 bases; unmatched junction bases: 10. Germline CDR1 is MNHNS and CDR2 is SASEGT. CDR3 DNA sequence: TGTGCCAGTAGGACTAGCGGGAGAGCGGGGGCCGGGGAGCTGTTTTTT. Its translation: CASRTSGRAGAGELFF.

About this clonotype itself: A clone one base away is much larger, so this may be a read error. The CDR3 protein is CAGRADSQGIYGYTF. The DNA of the CDR3 is TGTGCCGGCAGAGCCGATTCACAGGGGATCTATGGCTACACCTTC. The rearrangement links TRBV2 to TRBJ1-2, with 7 nucleotides matching TRBD1. This CDR3 has 15 amino acids. Germline V CDR1 and CDR2: SNHLY, FYNNEI.

On this clonotype itself: Since a much larger clone is just one base distant, this may be a read error. The CDR3 reads CASTGGIGEGEQYF. CDR3 coding DNA: TGTGCCAGCACCGGGGGGATAGGGGAGGGGGAGCAGTACTTC. The chain uses TRBV6-1 and TRBJ2-7; 7 bases are a match to TRBD2. Germline V lookup: CDR1 MNHNS, CDR2 SASEGT. V was pared by 7 bases and J by 7 bases, with 13 bases of the junction left unmatched. This CDR3 spans 14 amino acids.

This clonotype was seen ten or more times. The chain recombines TRBV19 with TRBJ2-7; no definite D call. The V and J ends lost 9 bases and 1 base respectively, with 10 bases between them. Germline V CDR1 and CDR2: LNHDA, SQIVND (reference sequence). The CDR3 totals 12 residues. The CDR3 coding sequence is TGTGCCAGCATCTCCTCATCCTACGAGCAGTACTTC. Amino acids: CASISSSYEQYF.

This clonotype was observed a handful of times. The V gene is TRBV29-1, the J gene TRBJ2-5, with TRBD1 as a possible D gene (6 bases). From germline, CDR1 is SQVTM and CDR2 ANQGSEA. The germline V and J ends were trimmed by 6 bases and 4 bases, with 24 bases remaining between them. This CDR3 is built from 16 residues. CDR3 nucleotides: TGCAGCGTCGCCCCCAACAGGGCCCGAATGGTAGAGACCCAGTACTTC. It codes for CSVAPNRARMVETQYF.

This clonotype has a count of ten or more. The chain couples TRBV20-1 to TRBJ2-2; D remains unclear. The CDR3 covers 11 residues. Germline V lookup: CDR1 DFQATT, CDR2 SNEGSKA (reference sequence). V lost 3 bases and J lost 7, with 6 bases in between. This CDR3 is CSASGSGELFF. DNA of the CDR3: TGCAGTGCTAGTGGAAGCGGGGAGCTGTTTTTT.

The V call is TRBV20-1, the J call TRBJ2-7; TRBD2 matches 7 bases. Germline V gene lookup returns CDR1 DFQATT and CDR2 SNEGSKA (reference sequence). This CDR3 is 13 amino acids long. The V segment lost 6 bases and the J segment 4 bases; nucleotides outside the gene matches: 9. CDR3 in amino acids: CSAGLDERYEQYF. The CDR3 coding sequence is TGCAGTGCCGGACTAGATGAACGTTACGAGCAGTACTTC.

The table lists this clonotype with many counts. This chain connects TRBV20-1 to TRBJ2-7; D is perhaps TRBD1 or TRBD2 (5 bases each). V dropped 3 bases and J dropped 3 bases, with 9 bases sitting between them. Looked up from germline, CDR1 is DFQATT and CDR2 is SNEGSKA (reference sequence). CDR3 length equals 12 residues. This CDR3 is CSASRDDYEQYF. DNA for the CDR3: TGCAGTGCTAGTAGGGACGACTACGAGCAGTACTTC.

Only a few counts were recorded for this clonotype. The chain uses TRBV27 and TRBJ2-2; D perhaps matches TRBD1 (6 bases). The germline V gene has CDR1 MNHEY and CDR2 SMNVEV (reference sequence). The CDR3 runs 18 residues. The V end lost 0 bases, the J end lost 3 bases, and 17 bases lay between the germline ends. The CDR3 loop is CASSLSAGAIGYTGELFF. For the CDR3, the DNA is TGTGCCAGCAGTTTATCCGCAGGGGCGATTGGGTACACCGGGGAGCTGTTTTTT.

In this sample, this clonotype turned up many times. The rearrangement uses TRBV4-2 and TRBJ1-2; D remains unclear. The germline gives CDR1 LGHNA, CDR2 YNFKEQ. The CDR3 is 15 amino acids. The V gene lost 0 bases and the J gene lost 0 bases, with 8 bases spanning the gap. The CDR3 loop is CASSQDASSNYGYTF. DNA of the CDR3: TGTGCCAGCAGCCAAGACGCTAGCTCTAACTATGGCTACACCTTC.

Details on this clonotype: A single base separates this from a much larger clone, so it may be a read error. V usage is TRBV20-1 and J usage is TRBJ2-5; D possibly uses TRBD1 or TRBD2 (5 bases each). CDR1 is DFQATT, CDR2 SNEGSKA, per germline (reference sequence). This CDR3 comprises 12 residues. Written as DNA, the CDR3 is TGCAGTACTAGGGGTGAAAAAGAGACCCAGTACTTC. Amino acids: CSTRGEKETQYF.

As concerns this clonotype: Given a much more abundant clone one base away, this may be a read error. This chain links TRBV28 with TRBJ2-2; D unclear. V lost 4 bases, J lost 3 bases, and 6 bases lay in between. The CDR3 is 13 amino acids. In germline, CDR1 is MDHEN, CDR2 SYDVKM. The CDR3 DNA sequence: TGTGCCAGCAGTTCGGTTTACACCGGGGAGCTGTTTTTT. It specifies CASSSVYTGELFF.

The chain has TRBV19 and TRBJ1-5, with 12 bases that match TRBD1. Germline V gives CDR1 LNHDA, CDR2 SQIVND (reference sequence). CDR3 length: 17 residues. Trimming took 1 base from V and 6 from J; bases not matched to a gene: 7. CDR3 nucleotides: TGTGCCAGTAGTATAGGACTACGGGACAGGGGGCTTCAGCCCCAGCATTTT. This gives the protein CASSIGLRDRGLQPQHF.

This chain links TRBV28 with TRBJ2-7; 13 bases map to TRBD2. CDR3 length equals 17 residues. J lost 4 bases, V lost 5 bases, and 11 bases had no gene match. Germline CDR1 reads MDHEN; CDR2 reads SYDVKM. DNA for the CDR3: TGTGCCAGCAGTCGGACTAGCGGGAGATACCTTCGGTACGAGCAGTACTTC. Protein product: CASSRTSGRYLRYEQYF.

This clonotype has more than one count but fewer than ten. The chain combines TRBV10-3 with TRBJ2-2; 9 nucleotides align to TRBD1. In germline, CDR1 is ENHRY, CDR2 SYGVKD. This CDR3 has 14 amino acids. The ends lost 6 bases at V and 4 bases at J; junction bases unmatched: 3. The CDR3 spells CAIRGTGLTGELFF. Written as DNA, the CDR3 is TGTGCCATCAGAGGGACAGGGCTCACCGGGGAGCTGTTTTTT.

The V and J genes are TRBV5-8 and TRBJ2-5; D gene unclear. The germline V gene has CDR1 SGHTS and CDR2 YDEGEE. The CDR3 is 13 residues long. V was trimmed by 2 bases and J by 5 bases, leaving 10 bases between them. Here the CDR3 DNA reads TGTGCCAGCAGCTTCAGAATGACGGAGACCCAGTACTTC. Translated: CASSFRMTETQYF.

This clonotype was picked up many times. This chain connects TRBV6-1 to TRBJ1-1; D is possibly TRBD1 (6 bases). V lost 6 bases and J lost 2, with 19 bases in between. Germline assignment: CDR1 MNHNS and CDR2 SASEGT. This CDR3 has 16 residues. In DNA, the CDR3 is TGTGCCAGCAGGCGGACAGCCCGGTGGGCCAACACTGAAGCTTTCTTT. It codes for CASRRTARWANTEAFF.

This clonotype was recorded many times. The CDR3 nucleotides read TGTGCCAGCAGCACACCTAGCAACCAAGAGACCCAGTACTTC. Protein product: CASSTPSNQETQYF. The chain recombines TRBV5-6 with TRBJ2-5, with D possibly TRBD2 on 5 matching bases. This CDR3 is 14 amino acids long. V lost 4 bases, J lost 0 bases, and 10 bases lay in between. From germline, CDR1 is SGHDT and CDR2 YYEEEE. The whole variable domain, remainder taken from reference TRBV5-6 and TRBJ2-5, is DAGVTQSPTHLIKTRGQQVTLRCSPKSGHDTVSWYQQALGQGPQFIFQYYEEEERQRGNFPDRFSGHQFPNYSSELNVNALLLGDSALYLCASSTPSNQETQYFGPGTRLLVL.

On this clonotype itself: A much larger clone differs from this one at a single base, so this may be a read error. The chain combines TRBV12-3 or TRBV12-4 with TRBJ2-2; D might be TRBD2 (6 bases). The CDR3 length is 13 residues. V lost 8 bases and J lost 7, with 14 bases in between. The CDR3 DNA sequence: TGTGCCAGCGAAAGCAGGGAGGTCGGGGAGCTGTTTTTT. Translating it yields CASESREVGELFF.

This clonotype was counted many times. V is TRBV7-9 and J is TRBJ2-5, with D uncertain. Germline V gives CDR1 SEHNR, CDR2 FQNEAQ (reference sequence). The V end was cut by 1 base, the J end by 3 bases, with 6 bases between. This CDR3 region has 13 residues. CDR3 nucleotide sequence: TGTGCCAGCAGCTTAGGGTCTGAAGAGACCCAGTACTTC. It translates to CASSLGSEETQYF. Complete variable domain (other parts from reference TRBV7-9 and TRBJ2-5): DTGVSQNPRHKITKRGQNVTFRCDPISEHNRLYWYRQTLGQGPEFLTYFQNEAQLEKSRLLSDRFSAERPKGSFSTLEIQRTEQGDSAMYLCASSLGSEETQYFGPGTRLLVL.

The chain has TRBV6-1 and TRBJ2-7, with 8 bases that match TRBD2. The J segment lost 6 bases and the V segment lost 6 bases, leaving 31 bases of the junction unmatched. This CDR3 comprises 21 residues. Per germline, CDR1 MNHNS and CDR2 SASEGT. The CDR3: CASREREGAALHGGESREQYF. CDR3 bases: TGTGCCAGCAGAGAGAGGGAAGGGGCAGCGCTTCACGGGGGGGAGAGCCGCGAGCAGTACTTC.

Notes on this clonotype: A much larger clone differs from this one at a single base, so this may be a read error. The genes are TRBV6-1 and TRBJ1-2; D remains unclear. Germline values: CDR1 MNHNS, CDR2 SASEGT. V gave up 5 bases and J gave up 9 bases, with 13 bases separating them. This CDR3 spans 12 amino acids. CDR3 DNA: TGTGCCAGCAGTCCTGGTTTCAGGCGCTACACCTTC. Its translation is CASSPGFRRYTF.

This clonotype was observed many times. J is TRBJ2-7 and V is TRBV2; D ambiguous. V was shortened by 5 bases and J by 7 bases, with 9 bases between the two germline ends. The CDR3 length is 11 residues. CDR1 is SNHLY and CDR2 is FYNNEI in the germline V gene. Here the CDR3 DNA reads TGTGCCAGCAGTCCGGACGAAGAGCAGTACTTC. This sequence encodes CASSPDEEQYF.

At least ten counts were recorded for this clonotype. This chain uses TRBV7-2 with TRBJ1-1; tentatively, D is TRBD1 (5 bases). The CDR3 is made up of 11 amino acids. CDR1 SGHTA and CDR2 FQGNSA come from the germline V gene. Trimming removed 8 bases at V and 2 bases at J, with 6 bases between. The CDR3 nucleotides read TGTGCCAGCCGGGACAACACTGAAGCTTTCTTT. As protein: CASRDNTEAFF.

This clonotype has only a few counts. The chain couples TRBV20-1 to TRBJ2-5, with 9 nucleotides matching TRBD2. J lost 5 bases, V lost 5 bases, and 9 bases had no gene match. Germline-derived CDR1 and CDR2 are DFQATT and SNEGSKA (reference sequence). The CDR3 contains 14 residues. CDR3: CSAWTSAKRETQYF. In nucleotides, the CDR3 is TGCAGTGCTTGGACTAGCGCGAAACGGGAGACCCAGTACTTC.

This clonotype showed up many times. A junction boundary mismatches the germline segment, possibly from a read error. The chain combines TRBV12-3 or TRBV12-4 with TRBJ2-5; 8 bases align to TRBD2. CDR3 length equals 15 residues. CDR3 nucleotides: TGTGCCAGCAGCTTAGGGGCAGGCGGGGGGGAGACCCAGTACTTC. This sequence encodes CASSLGAGGGETQYF.

The chain joins TRBV7-3 to TRBJ2-2, with 8 bases fitting TRBD2. V lost 3 bases to trimming and J lost 6 bases; unmatched junction nucleotides: 3. The V gene's germline CDR1 is SGHTA and CDR2 FQGTGA. CDR3 size: 14 residues. The CDR3 nucleotides read TGTGCCAGCAGCTTGGGGACTAGTTCCGGGGAGCTGTTTTTT. Translated: CASSLGTSSGELFF.

With respect to this clonotype: With only one base between it and a far larger clone, this is likely a read error. V and J are TRBV2 and TRBJ2-5; the match to TRBD2 covers 8 bases. The germline V gene encodes CDR1 SNHLY and CDR2 FYNNEI. V trimming: 7 bases; J trimming: 5 bases; junction bases outside the gene matches: 3. The CDR3 runs 12 residues. CDR3 nucleotide sequence: TGTGCCAGCAATACGGGGGGGGAGACCCAGTACTTC. This gives the protein CASNTGGETQYF.